This is a list of T cell receptor beta chains from one sample in a study of cytomegalovirus exposure and HLA in healthy donors. The assay was immunoSEQ multiplex PCR, and TCRdb's table has in-frame clones only and misses some. The repertoire holds roughly 160,000 clones, with approximately 71% as singletons. Material: PBMCs. These receptors all stem from a girl under 18 in good health and CMV-seronegative. The CDR3 runs from the conserved cysteine through the conserved F or W. The D gene is left open where the match is weak. Clone size, where shown, is once, few, many, or a class for clones that have expanded.

D | size | J | V | CDR3 | DNA
. | . | TRBJ2-1 | TRBV6-5 | CASSPTSRGMDEQFF | TGTGCCAGCAGTCCCACTAGTCGGGGGATGGATGAGCAGTTCTTC
. | . | TRBJ2-4 | TRBV7-3 | CASSLTGGVGIQYF | TGTGCCAGCAGCTTAACGGGCGGGGTGGGGATTCAGTACTTC
TRBD2 | . | TRBJ2-7 | TRBV29-1 | CSVEDPRGGSYGQYF | TGCAGCGTTGAAGACCCCCGGGGGGGGTCCTACGGGCAGTACTTC
. | few | TRBJ2-1 | TRBV7-3 | CASSPRGGRFNEQFF | TGTGCCAGCAGTCCTAGGGGGGGGCGGTTCAATGAGCAGTTCTTC
TRBD2 | . | TRBJ2-3 | TRBV7-9 | CASSLALAGGATDTQYF | TGTGCCAGCAGCTTAGCGTTAGCGGGGGGGGCTACAGATACGCAGTATTTT
. | . | TRBJ2-2 | TRBV4-2 | CASSQVRETGELFF | TGTGCCAGCAGCCAAGTGAGGGAGACCGGGGAGCTGTTTTTT
. | . | TRBJ2-5 | TRBV11-2 | CASSLGGGGRGETQYF | TGTGCCAGCAGCTTAGGTGGAGGAGGTAGGGGGGAGACCCAGTACTTC
TRBD2 | . | TRBJ2-3 | TRBV4-1 | CASSHRILAGGSVADTQYF | TGCGCCAGCAGCCACCGGATCCTAGCGGGGGGGTCTGTCGCAGATACGCAGTATTTT
TRBD2 | . | TRBJ2-5 | TRBV30 | CAWSDARTSGASRATQYF | TGTGCCTGGAGCGATGCCCGAACTAGCGGGGCCTCCCGAGCGACCCAGTACTTC
. | . | TRBJ1-1 | TRBV9 | CASSWGGLNTEAFF | TGTGCCAGCAGCTGGGGCGGCTTGAACACTGAAGCTTTCTTT
. | . | TRBJ1-1 | TRBV5-8 | CASSFLPGGKNTEAFF | TGTGCCAGCAGCTTTTTACCCGGGGGGAAGAACACTGAAGCTTTCTTT
. | . | TRBJ1-3 | TRBV15 | CATSRARDTIYF | TGTGCCACCAGCAGAGCCCGGGACACCATATATTTT
TRBD1 | . | TRBJ1-5 | TRBV28 | CASSLRQGAGAYSNQPQHF | TGTGCCAGCAGTTTAAGACAGGGGGCCGGGGCGTATAGCAATCAGCCCCAGCATTTT
TRBD1 | few | TRBJ2-7 | TRBV2 | CASSGDSTYEQYF | TGTGCCAGCAGCGGGGACAGCACCTACGAGCAGTACTTC
TRBD1 | . | TRBJ1-1 | TRBV7-9 | CASSTGTGLFTEAFF | TGTGCCAGCAGCACCGGGACAGGACTGTTCACTGAAGCTTTCTTT
. | . | TRBJ1-6 | TRBV19 | CASREQFSYNSPLHF | TGTGCCAGTCGCGAACAGTTCTCCTATAATTCACCCCTCCACTTT
TRBD1 | few | TRBJ2-2 | TRBV5-5 | CASRPGQGTGELFF | TGTGCCAGCAGACCGGGACAGGGCACCGGGGAGCTGTTTTTT
. | . | TRBJ2-3 | TRBV5-1 | CASSQRTDTQYF | TGCGCCAGCAGCCAACGGACAGATACGCAGTATTTT
TRBD2 | . | TRBJ2-7 | TRBV2 | CASTSGGSYEQYF | TGTGCCAGTACTAGCGGGGGGAGCTACGAGCAGTACTTC
. | . | TRBJ2-1 | TRBV7-8 | CASSLKEAARFHNEQFF | TGTGCCAGCAGCTTAAAGGAAGCGGCCCGCTTCCACAATGAGCAGTTCTTC
. | . | TRBJ1-2 | TRBV29-1 | CSVEDGRGTF | TGCAGCGTTGAAGATGGGAGGGGCACCTTC
. | . | TRBJ1-4 | TRBV9 | CASSVTGVSNEKLFF | TGTGCCAGCAGCGTCACAGGCGTATCTAATGAAAAACTGTTTTTT
. | . | TRBJ2-5 | TRBV7-3 | CASSLVGAGETQYF | TGTGCCAGCAGCTTAGTTGGGGCCGGGGAGACCCAGTACTTC
TRBD1 | few | TRBJ2-5 | TRBV5-4 | CASHRTGQETQYF | TGTGCCAGCCATAGGACAGGGCAAGAGACCCAGTACTTC
. | few | TRBJ1-5 | TRBV6-4 | CASSEGAHQPQHF | TGTGCCAGCAGTGAGGGGGCGCATCAGCCCCAGCATTTT
. | . | TRBJ2-7 | TRBV27 | CASSPQGAGDVRAQYF | TGTGCCAGCAGTCCCCAGGGGGCGGGGGATGTACGTGCGCAGTACTTC
. | . | TRBJ2-2 | TRBV19 | CASSANLAYTGELFF | TGTGCCAGTAGTGCGAATCTAGCCTACACCGGGGAGCTGTTTTTT
. | once | TRBJ2-2 | TRBV10-1 | CATPFRESRALFF | TGCGCCACCCCTTTCCGCGAGAGCAGGGCGCTGTTTTTT
. | . | TRBJ2-6 | TRBV4-2 | CASSQANRVSGANVLTF | TGTGCCAGCAGCCAAGCCAACAGGGTCTCTGGGGCCAACGTCCTGACTTTC
TRBD1 | few | TRBJ1-5 | TRBV2 | CASTKEGARGQPQHF | TGTGCCAGCACCAAGGAGGGGGCGCGCGGCCAGCCCCAGCATTTT
TRBD2 | few | TRBJ2-3 | TRBV5-8 | CASSLVRAGGPDTQYF | TGTGCCAGCAGCTTGGTGCGGGCGGGGGGGCCAGATACGCAGTATTTT
. | . | TRBJ1-5 | TRBV19 | CASSIAGLGGNPNQPQHF | TGTGCCAGTAGTATTGCGGGACTAGGGGGGAATCCCAACCAGCCCCAGCATTTT